This T cell receptor (beta chain) was profiled in a study of cytomegalovirus exposure and HLA in healthy donors. Whole-study results and caveats: Sequencing depth across donors, presence/absence analyses assumed, was roughly uniform.

Donors counted as nominally healthy when sampled, yet unrecorded immune exposures were likely. Both 60 Vbeta primers and 13 Jbeta primers went into the PCR. The repertoire was sequenced with immunoSEQ multiplex PCR; TCRdb's copy has only in-frame clones and lacks some. The sample lists 170,000 or so clones, about four fifths seen once, with about 7% in the top ten. As for this clone: Its target is unknown.

CDR1 and CDR2 (germline): MNHEY, SVGAGI. CDR3 length: 13 amino acids. The V end lost 4 bases, the J end lost 8 bases, and 14 bases lay between the germline ends. This TCR was sampled from a man under 40 in good health and CMV-seropositive. The rearrangement uses TRBV6-5 and TRBJ1-2, with D tentatively TRBD1 (6 bases). Material: PBMCs. The CDR3 is CASSSGAVGGYTF. Here the CDR3 DNA reads TGTGCCAGCAGTTCAGGGGCCGTTGGGGGCTACACCTTC.